These 32 T cell receptor beta chains share one sample of origin, sequenced in a study of blood T cell repertoires in COVID-19. Clones were read by immunoSEQ multiplex PCR, and TCRdb kept only the in-frame ones, dropping some. This table holds tens of thousands of clones, approximately 92% found once. The sequencing input was peripheral blood. Every receptor here comes from a man in his 60s with active COVID-19.

This clone was seen only once. CDR3 sequence: CASSPTGQGNIQYF. The CDR3 region has the DNA TGTGCCAGCAGCCCAACAGGGCAGGGGAACATTCAGTACTTC. This chain connects TRBV7-3 to TRBJ2-4; weak D call: TRBD1 (6 bases). V was clipped by 5 bases and J by 7 bases, with 15 bases between them. This CDR3 spans 14 amino acids. Germline-derived CDR1 and CDR2 are SGHTA and FQGTGA.

The V call is TRBV19, the J call TRBJ1-5, with D tentatively TRBD1 (6 bases). The CDR3 contains 15 residues. Between the trimmed V and J ends, which lost 0 bases and 0 bases, there was a span of 6 bases. Germline loops: CDR1 LNHDA, CDR2 SQIVND (reference sequence). The CDR3 loop is CASSIDRGSNQPQHF. CDR3 DNA: TGTGCCAGTAGTATAGACAGGGGTAGCAATCAGCCCCAGCATTTT.

This sequence joins TRBV12-5 and TRBJ2-7; TRBD1 aligns across 7 bases. CDR1 is LGHNT, CDR2 FRNRAP, per germline. Losses at the gene ends were 0 bases for V and 2 bases for J; bases not matched to a gene: 4. The CDR3 length is 15 residues. The chain's CDR3 is CASGLVLGTAYEQYF. DNA for the CDR3: TGTGCTAGTGGTTTGGTACTTGGGACAGCCTACGAGCAGTACTTC.

This clone was picked up one time. The chain has TRBV7-8 and TRBJ2-7, with 7 bases that match TRBD1. Losses at the gene ends were 5 bases for V and 5 bases for J; bases not matched to a gene: 3. CDR3 length: 12 residues. Per the germline V gene, CDR1 is SGHVS and CDR2 is FQNEAQ. The DNA of the CDR3 is TGTGCCAGCAGCGCTACAGGGGACGAGCAGTACTTC. Translating it yields CASSATGDEQYF.

The chain couples TRBV9 to TRBJ2-5, with a possible D match to TRBD2 (6 bases). CDR1 and CDR2 from the germline V gene are SGDLS and YYNGEE. CDR3 size: 15 residues. V lost 4 bases, J lost 2 bases, and 15 bases lay in between. CDR3 sequence: CASSPLGGVQETQYF. In nucleotides, the CDR3 is TGTGCCAGCAGCCCCCTGGGGGGAGTGCAAGAGACCCAGTACTTC.

The V call is TRBV12-3 or TRBV12-4, the J call TRBJ2-2; D gene uncertain. This CDR3 spans 12 amino acids. V lost 3 bases, J lost 4 bases, and 3 bases lay in between. This CDR3 reads CASSFGTGELFF. For the CDR3, the DNA is TGTGCCAGCAGTTTCGGCACCGGGGAGCTGTTTTTT.

CDR3 sequence: CASSPTSGGSDTQYF. For the CDR3, the DNA is TGTGCCAGCTCACCGACTAGCGGGGGTTCAGATACGCAGTATTTT. The J gene is TRBJ2-3, the V gene TRBV18, with 12 bases that match TRBD2. Germline loops: CDR1 KGHSH, CDR2 LQKENI. V lost 3 bases and J lost 4; bases outside the gene matches: 2. The CDR3 covers 15 residues.

The chain employs TRBV28 and TRBJ2-3, with D perhaps matching TRBD2 (6 bases). Germline-derived CDR1 and CDR2 are MDHEN and SYDVKM. The CDR3 has 16 residues. Trimming cost V 3 bases and J 1 base, with 14 bases left between them. Here the CDR3 DNA reads TGTGCCAGCAGTTTTGGTGCGGGACGTCGCACAGATACGCAGTATTTT. Protein sequence: CASSFGAGRRTDTQYF.

The chain is built from TRBV4-1 and TRBJ2-5; 12 bases are shared with TRBD1. The length of the CDR3 is 19 residues. Trimming cost V 1 base and J 9 bases; bases outside gene matches: 18. Germline-derived CDR1 and CDR2 are MGHRA and YSYEKL. CDR3 bases: TGCGCCAGCAGCCAAGGGGTCATGGGACAGGGGGCGGTATCAGGGGCCCAGTACTTC. Its protein is CASSQGVMGQGAVSGAQYF.

The chain employs TRBV11-2 and TRBJ2-7; a possible D gene is TRBD1 (6 bases). CDR1 SGHAT and CDR2 FQNNGV come from the germline V gene. The CDR3 runs 16 residues. V was trimmed by 2 bases and J by 3 bases, leaving 17 bases between them. The CDR3 protein is CASSLSGRTELYEQYF. The CDR3 nucleotides are TGTGCCAGCAGCTTATCAGGACGGACAGAACTCTACGAGCAGTACTTC.

The chain is built from TRBV7-9 and TRBJ2-1; 10 positions agree with TRBD2. The CDR3 extends over 14 amino acids. From germline, CDR1 is SEHNR and CDR2 FQNEAQ (reference sequence). After removal of 6 bases from V and 7 bases from J, the junction contained 6 bases not matched to a gene. The CDR3 bases are TGTGCCAGCAGGCAGGGACTAGCGAGGAATGAGCAGTTCTTC. Translated: CASRQGLARNEQFF. Looking up the rest from reference TRBV7-9 and TRBJ2-1 gives the full variable domain: DTGVSQNPRHKITKRGQNVTFRCDPISEHNRLYWYRQTLGQGPEFLTYFQNEAQLEKSRLLSDRFSAERPKGSFSTLEIQRTEQGDSAMYLCASRQGLARNEQFFGPGTRLTVL.

This clone was observed a handful of times. J is TRBJ1-5 and V is TRBV6-5; the match to TRBD1 covers 12 bases. Germline CDR1 is MNHEY and CDR2 is SVGAGI. V lost 5 bases, J lost 6 bases, and 5 bases stayed unmatched. This CDR3 spans 15 amino acids. The CDR3 bases are TGTGCCAGCAGTCCGGGACAGGGGGCGTCTCAGCCCCAGCATTTT. Protein: CASSPGQGASQPQHF.

The chain is built from TRBV6-1 and TRBJ2-7, with TRBD1 as a possible D gene (6 bases). The CDR3 runs 15 residues. CDR1 and CDR2 from the germline V gene are MNHNS and SASEGT. Trimming removed 2 bases from V and 0 bases from J, with 11 bases in between. Here the CDR3 reads CASSEWGHPSYEQYF. CDR3 coding DNA: TGTGCCAGCAGTGAATGGGGACATCCCTCCTACGAGCAGTACTTC.

V is TRBV24-1 and J is TRBJ2-7; unclear D gene. The CDR3 spans 13 residues. The germline V gene has CDR1 KGHDR and CDR2 SFDVKD. V dropped 1 base and J dropped 5 bases, with 8 bases sitting between them. CDR3 protein: CATSDLWRNEQYF. CDR3 nucleotide sequence: TGTGCCACCAGTGATTTATGGAGAAACGAGCAGTACTTC.

This clone showed up just a few times. The chain links TRBV20-1 to TRBJ1-5; D call uncertain. The CDR3 sequence is 14 residues long. The germline V gene has CDR1 DFQATT and CDR2 SNEGSKA (reference sequence). V lost 3 bases to trimming and J lost 3 bases, with 12 bases between them. In DNA form, the CDR3 reads TGCAGTGCTAGTACTCGCAGGAACAATCAGCCCCAGCATTTT. It is translated as CSASTRRNNQPQHF.

This clone was recorded a few times. The rearrangement links TRBV27 to TRBJ2-7; perhaps TRBD1 as D (6 bases). Trimming removed 6 bases at V and 6 bases at J, with 18 bases between. This CDR3 region has 14 residues. Germline V CDR1 and CDR2: MNHEY, SMNVEV (reference sequence). The CDR3 nucleotides are TGTGCCAGCAGGCTACAGGGTTTAGTGGCCGAGCAGTACTTC. This sequence encodes CASRLQGLVAEQYF.

The V gene is TRBV4-3, the J gene TRBJ2-1; unclear D gene. The CDR3 length is 13 residues. The V end lost 0 bases, the J end lost 9 bases, and 9 bases lay between the germline ends. The germline CDR1 and CDR2 sequences are LGHNA and YSLEER. The CDR3 loop is CASSQEGASEQFF. The CDR3 DNA sequence: TGCGCCAGCAGCCAAGAAGGAGCTAGTGAGCAGTTCTTC.

The rearrangement joins TRBV7-6 to TRBJ2-3, with 8 bases identical to TRBD2. Trimming removed 4 bases from V and 2 bases from J; junction bases left unmatched: 8. CDR1 is SGHVS, CDR2 FNYEAQ, per germline. The CDR3 loop spans 16 amino acids. Here the CDR3 DNA reads TGTGCCAGCAGCTCCCAGCGGGAGAAAGTCACAGATACGCAGTATTTT. Residues: CASSSQREKVTDTQYF. Drawing the rest from reference TRBV7-6 and TRBJ2-3, the complete variable domain is GAGVSQSPRYKVTKRGQDVALRCDPISGHVSLYWYRQALGQGPEFLTYFNYEAQQDKSGLPNDRFSAERPEGSISTLTIQRTEQRDSAMYRCASSSQREKVTDTQYFGPGTRLTVL.

This clone was seen only once. The chain recombines TRBV3-1 (or the pseudogene TRBV3-2) with TRBJ1-2, with D possibly TRBD1 on 5 matching bases. Germline V lookup: CDR1 LGHDT, CDR2 YNNKEL (reference sequence). The germline V and J ends were trimmed by 8 bases and 1 base, with 8 bases remaining between them. This CDR3 is 12 amino acids long. In DNA, the CDR3 is TGTGCCAGCTCCCAGGGTAACTATGGCTACACCTTC. Translation gives CASSQGNYGYTF.

This clone occurred once. The chain recombines TRBV7-2 with TRBJ1-4; D may be TRBD1 (5 bases). Trimming pared 2 bases from V and 5 bases from J, leaving 21 bases between. The CDR3 spans 18 residues. Germline V gene data show CDR1 as SGHTA and CDR2 as FQGNSA. The CDR3 sequence is CASSLSRFSGGDNEKLFF. The CDR3 DNA follows: TGTGCCAGCAGCTTATCACGGTTTTCGGGGGGAGACAATGAAAAACTGTTTTTT.

The CDR3 sequence: CASSLRDRLTDTQYF. The DNA of the CDR3 is TGTGCCAGCAGTTTGCGGGACAGGTTGACAGATACGCAGTATTTT. This chain links TRBV27 with TRBJ2-3; 8 positions match TRBD1. Germline V gene lookup returns CDR1 MNHEY and CDR2 SMNVEV (reference sequence). The CDR3 loop spans 15 amino acids. The ends lost 3 bases at V and 3 bases at J; junction bases unmatched: 5.

The J gene is TRBJ2-1, the V gene TRBV3-1 (or the pseudogene TRBV3-2), with TRBD2 as a possible D gene (5 bases). The germline V gene has CDR1 LGHDT and CDR2 YNNKEL (reference sequence). The CDR3 has 15 residues. The V gene lost 6 bases and the J gene lost 4 bases, with 16 bases spanning the gap. In DNA form, the CDR3 reads TGTGCCAGCAGAAAATCGGAGGAAGGGTACAATGAGCAGTTCTTC. It yields the protein CASRKSEEGYNEQFF.

The rearrangement links TRBV6-5 to TRBJ1-1; D unresolved. V was trimmed by 6 bases and J by 3 bases, leaving 5 bases between them. The CDR3 runs 11 residues. From germline, CDR1 is MNHEY and CDR2 SVGAGI. CDR3 in DNA: TGTGCCAGCAGCAGCGACACTGAAGCTTTCTTT. It encodes CASSSDTEAFF.

J is TRBJ2-7 and V is TRBV7-2, with TRBD2 matching over 13 bases. The CDR3 covers 16 residues. The trim removed 4 bases at V and 4 bases at J, leaving 7 bases unmatched. Per the germline V gene, CDR1 is SGHTA and CDR2 is FQGNSA. CDR3 residues: CASSSTSGRVLYEQYF. The CDR3 DNA reads TGTGCCAGCAGCTCCACTAGCGGGAGGGTCCTGTACGAGCAGTACTTC.

This clone was counted once. The chain recombines TRBV14 with TRBJ2-1; 9 nucleotides align to TRBD2. There are 16 residues in the CDR3. Germline assignment: CDR1 SGHDN and CDR2 FVKESK. The V and J ends lost 1 base and 5 bases, in that order; junction bases with no gene match: 6. The DNA for the CDR3 is TGTGCCAGCAGCCAAGGGGGGAGCGGGAGGAACAATGAGCAGTTCTTC. Protein product: CASSQGGSGRNNEQFF.

V is TRBV19 and J is TRBJ2-6; 12 bases line up with TRBD1. This CDR3 is 18 amino acids long. Trimming cost V 8 bases and J 2 bases; bases outside gene matches: 10. CDR1 LNHDA and CDR2 SQIVND come from the germline V gene (reference sequence). The CDR3 loop reads CASSPGQGALAGANVLTF. CDR3 nucleotides: TGTGCCAGTTCTCCGGGACAGGGGGCTTTGGCTGGGGCCAACGTCCTGACTTTC.

The chain employs TRBV5-1 and TRBJ1-1, with D hard to call. The CDR3 covers 13 residues. The V end lost 4 bases, the J end lost 6 bases, and 13 bases lay between the germline ends. Germline CDR1 and CDR2: SGHRS and YFSETQ. CDR3 bases: TGCGCCAGCAGCGATATCAGAACAGCTGAAGCTTTCTTT. Translating gives CASSDIRTAEAFF.

The chain uses TRBV30 and TRBJ1-5, with a possible D match to TRBD1 (6 bases). The CDR3 has 11 residues. Germline loops: CDR1 GTSNPN, CDR2 SVGIG (reference sequence). Trimming took 7 bases from V and 6 from J, leaving 10 bases between them. CDR3 DNA: TGTGCCTTTACAGGGTCTCAGCCCCAGCATTTT. It codes for CAFTGSQPQHF.

This chain links TRBV6-5 with TRBJ1-2; a weak D match, TRBD1 (6 bases). Germline assignment: CDR1 MNHEY and CDR2 SVGAGI. The CDR3 totals 13 residues. V lost 6 bases and J lost 2, with 10 bases in between. Written as DNA, the CDR3 is TGTGCCAGCAGGCGGACAGCGAACTATGGCTACACCTTC. Translating gives CASRRTANYGYTF.

V gene TRBV6-2 or TRBV6-3 combines with J gene TRBJ1-2; D might be TRBD1 (5 bases). Trimming took 2 bases from V and 0 from J, leaving 7 bases between them. CDR3 length: 14 amino acids. Looked up from germline, CDR1 is MNHEY and CDR2 is SVGEGT. The CDR3 spells CASSYGGANYGYTF. The CDR3 nucleotides are TGTGCCAGCAGTTACGGGGGGGCTAACTATGGCTACACCTTC.

The chain employs TRBV3-1 (or the pseudogene TRBV3-2) and TRBJ1-5, with 9 bases fitting TRBD1. The V and J ends lost 4 bases and 6 bases, in that order; junction bases with no gene match: 13. The germline V gene encodes CDR1 LGHDT and CDR2 YNNKEL (reference sequence). This CDR3 region has 17 residues. CDR3 DNA sequence: TGTGCCAGCAGCCCCCGAGCCGGGACAGGGAGGCGTCAGCCCCAGCATTTT. Translation gives CASSPRAGTGRRQPQHF.

The chain combines TRBV6-5 with TRBJ2-5, with TRBD2 as a possible D gene (5 bases). The length of the CDR3 is 14 residues. The germline V gene encodes CDR1 MNHEY and CDR2 SVGAGI. V gave up 7 bases and J gave up 7 bases, with 19 bases separating them. The CDR3 nucleotides read TGTGCCAGCACCTCGGAGGTGGGTGCCGGGACCCAGTACTTC. Translation: CASTSEVGAGTQYF.